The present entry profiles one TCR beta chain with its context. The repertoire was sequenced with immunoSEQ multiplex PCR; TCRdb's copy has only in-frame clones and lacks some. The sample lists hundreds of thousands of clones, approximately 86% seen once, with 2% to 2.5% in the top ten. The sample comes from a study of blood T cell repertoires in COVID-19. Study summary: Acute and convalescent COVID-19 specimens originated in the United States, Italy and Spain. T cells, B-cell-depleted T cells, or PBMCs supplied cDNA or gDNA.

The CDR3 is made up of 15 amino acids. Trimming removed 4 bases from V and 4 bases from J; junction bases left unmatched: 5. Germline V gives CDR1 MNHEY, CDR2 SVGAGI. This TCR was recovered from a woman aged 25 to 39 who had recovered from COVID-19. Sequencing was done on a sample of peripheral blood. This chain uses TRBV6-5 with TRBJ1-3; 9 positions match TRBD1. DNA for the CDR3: TGTGCCAGCAGTTTACAGGGGGCGAAGGGAAACACCATATATTTT. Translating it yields CASSLQGAKGNTIYF.